Below, 18 T cell receptor beta chains from the same sample are listed, as sequenced in a study of T cell repertoires in cytomegalovirus infection. TCRdb recomputed calls from the reads with MiXCR, one row per CDR3 protein. The data show approximately 170,000 distinct CDR3 sequences, roughly 18% seen once. Sequencing used CD8+ T cells from PBMCs. The receptors originated from a human donor in good health (CMV status not recorded). Some clones in this sample may be carry-over from other donors' samples.

In its sample, this clonotype was seen a few times. The rearrangement joins TRBV12-3 or TRBV12-4 to TRBJ1-1; TRBD1 aligns across 7 bases. V was clipped by 6 bases and J by 7 bases; unmatched bases: 14. CDR3 size: 15 residues. CDR3 sequence reads: CASSTSNQGGSEAFF. CDR3 DNA sequence: TGTGCCAGCAGCACATCTAACCAGGGGGGTAGTGAAGCTTTCTTT.

This clonotype has a handful of counts. The V and J genes are TRBV12-3 or TRBV12-4 and TRBJ1-2; 10 bases align to TRBD1. The CDR3 extends over 15 amino acids. The ends lost 5 bases at V and 6 bases at J; junction bases unmatched: 9. Written as DNA, the CDR3 is TGTGCCAGCAGTGGGACAGGGGCTCGATTGGATGGCTACACCTTC. As protein: CASSGTGARLDGYTF.

The CDR3 DNA follows: TGTGCCAGCAGACGGGGCGGGGAAGAGACCCAGTACTTC. Translation: CASRRGGEETQYF. This chain links TRBV27 with TRBJ2-5; D is possibly TRBD2 (6 bases). The CDR3 has 13 amino acids. Deletions cut 6 bases from V and 3 bases from J, with 11 bases between. Germline V gene data show CDR1 as MNHEY and CDR2 as SMNVEV (reference sequence).

This clonotype occurred a few times. The chain employs TRBV7-9 and TRBJ2-7; 7 bases map to TRBD2. The V gene end was trimmed by 1 base and the J gene end by 8 bases; junction bases not matched to a gene: 5. The CDR3 contains 13 residues. CDR1 is SEHNR and CDR2 is FQNEAQ in the germline V gene (reference sequence). CDR3 region: CASSLDSGGKQYF. CDR3 bases: TGTGCCAGCAGCTTAGACTCCGGGGGGAAGCAGTACTTC.

This clonotype appeared a few times. The chain recombines TRBV6-1 with TRBJ2-1; 8 bases match TRBD2. Germline loops: CDR1 MNHNS, CDR2 SASEGT. There are 13 residues in the CDR3. Germline trimming cut 6 bases from V and 6 bases from J; bases unmatched to any gene: 4. CDR3 nucleotides: TGTGCCAGCAGGGCCGGGACTAGCAATGAGCAGTTCTTC. Amino acid sequence: CASRAGTSNEQFF.

The V gene is TRBV4-3, the J gene TRBJ2-3; D gene unclear. The CDR3 covers 11 residues. CDR1 and CDR2 (germline): LGHNA, YSLEER. Trimming pared 0 bases from V and 10 bases from J, leaving 5 bases between. CDR3 in DNA: TGCGCCAGCAGCCAAGATTGGGCGCAGTATTTT. Protein sequence: CASSQDWAQYF.

This clonotype was counted between two and nine times. This chain joins TRBV6-5 and TRBJ2-3; possible D gene TRBD2, 6 bases. Germline V gives CDR1 MNHEY, CDR2 SVGAGI. The V gene lost 2 bases and the J gene lost 2 bases, with 14 bases spanning the gap. The CDR3 contains 16 residues. CDR3 in DNA: TGTGCCAGCAGTTACAAAGACCGGGACTTCACAGATACGCAGTATTTT. This gives the protein CASSYKDRDFTDTQYF.

The chain employs TRBV6-2 or TRBV6-3 and TRBJ2-1; 9 nucleotides agree with TRBD2. The CDR3 totals 16 residues. Germline V CDR1 and CDR2: MNHEY, SVGEGT. V shed 5 bases and J 9 bases; nucleotides not matched to a gene: 14. The CDR3 DNA sequence: TGTGCCAGCAGTACCATAGCGGGAGCAGAACGGAGTGAGCAGTTCTTC. It translates to CASSTIAGAERSEQFF.

This chain links TRBV7-9 with TRBJ2-5; 7 nucleotides match TRBD1. The V gene end was trimmed by 3 bases and the J gene end by 2 bases; junction bases not matched to a gene: 6. The CDR3 runs to 15 residues. The germline V gene has CDR1 SEHNR and CDR2 FQNEAQ (reference sequence). The CDR3 reads CASSLGRGIQETQYF. CDR3 in DNA: TGTGCCAGCAGCTTGGGCAGGGGGATTCAAGAGACCCAGTACTTC.

The CDR3 is CSASDRDNFEAFF. The CDR3 DNA reads as TGCAGTGCCTCGGACAGGGACAATTTTGAAGCTTTCTTT. The genes are TRBV20-1 and TRBJ1-1, with 8 bases matching TRBD1. V was pared by 6 bases and J by 7 bases, with 10 bases of the junction left unmatched. The germline gives CDR1 DFQATT, CDR2 SNEGSKA (reference sequence). The CDR3 totals 13 residues.

The chain has TRBV5-5 and TRBJ1-5, with 8 positions matching TRBD1. The CDR3 runs to 14 residues. The V gene's germline CDR1 is SGHKS and CDR2 YYEKEE (reference sequence). Trimming at V came to 4 bases and at J to 7 bases, leaving 7 bases not matched to a gene. CDR3 in DNA: TGTGCCAGCAGCGTCGACAGGGGAGGCCAGCCCCAGCATTTT. Its translation: CASSVDRGGQPQHF. Using reference TRBV5-5 and TRBJ1-5 for the parts outside the CDR3, the full variable domain is DAGVTQSPTHLIKTRGQQVTLRCSPISGHKSVSWYQQVLGQGPQFIFQYYEKEERGRGNFPDRFSARQFPNYSSELNVNALLLGDSALYLCASSVDRGGQPQHFGDGTRLSIL.

V usage is TRBV28 and J usage is TRBJ1-1; 8 bases are shared with TRBD1. This CDR3 region has 15 residues. J gave up 1 base and V 6 bases, and 7 bases lay outside the gene matches. Per germline, CDR1 MDHEN and CDR2 SYDVKM. This CDR3 reads CASRKRTGKNTEAFF. In nucleotides, the CDR3 is TGTGCCAGCAGAAAGAGGACAGGGAAGAACACTGAAGCTTTCTTT.

Ten or more counts support this clonotype. The chain is built from TRBV7-2 and TRBJ2-1; D call uncertain. The CDR3 consists of 11 residues. V lost 6 bases, J lost 6 bases, and 6 bases lay in between. The germline gives CDR1 SGHTA, CDR2 FQGNSA. The CDR3 DNA sequence: TGTGCCAGCAGTTTCAGCAATGAGCAGTTCTTC. Its translation is CASSFSNEQFF.

The V and J genes are TRBV27 and TRBJ2-7; D call uncertain. Germline CDR1 MNHEY, CDR2 SMNVEV (reference sequence). The length of the CDR3 is 14 residues. V was shortened by 6 bases and J by 5 bases, with 17 bases between the two germline ends. The CDR3 nucleotides are TGTGCCAGCAGCCTCCAGCTGGGTTTCGACGAGCAGTACTTC. This encodes CASSLQLGFDEQYF.

This clonotype was counted a few times. V usage is TRBV7-9 and J usage is TRBJ2-1; D tentatively reads TRBD1 or TRBD2 (5 bases each). V shed 5 bases and J shed 2 bases, with 16 bases lying between them. The CDR3 is 16 amino acids. Germline V gives CDR1 SEHNR, CDR2 FQNEAQ (reference sequence). CDR3 DNA: TGTGCCAGCAGCCCCTCCTTGGGGACCACCTACAATGAGCAGTTCTTC. Protein product: CASSPSLGTTYNEQFF.

The chain is built from TRBV25-1 and TRBJ2-1; D gene unclear. CDR3 length: 12 amino acids. The V gene's germline CDR1 is MGHDK and CDR2 SYGVNS. Trimming took off 1 base at V and 4 bases at J, with 2 bases between the two ends. The CDR3 nucleotides are TGTGCCAGCAGTGAATGGTACAATGAGCAGTTCTTC. Amino acids: CASSEWYNEQFF. The complete variable domain, with remaining parts taken from reference TRBV25-1 and TRBJ2-1, reads EADIYQTPRYLVIGTGKKITLECSQTMGHDKMYWYQQDPGMELHLIHYSYGVNSTEKGDLSSESTVSRIRTEHFPLTLESARPSHTSQYLCASSEWYNEQFFGPGTRLTVL.

This clonotype was seen more than once but under ten times. J is TRBJ1-1 and V is TRBV9, with D possibly matching TRBD1 (6 bases). The length of the CDR3 is 13 residues. Per the germline V gene, CDR1 is SGDLS and CDR2 is YYNGEE. V was shortened by 0 bases and J by 14 bases, with 17 bases between the two germline ends. The CDR3 sequence is CASSVGTAGPQFF. For the CDR3, the DNA is TGTGCCAGCAGCGTAGGGACAGCTGGACCCCAATTCTTT.

This clonotype has only a few counts. The rearrangement links TRBV7-9 to TRBJ2-3, with a weak D call TRBD2 (5 bases). This CDR3 spans 12 amino acids. Germline CDR1 reads SEHNR; CDR2 reads FQNEAQ (reference sequence). V dropped 5 bases and J dropped 8 bases, with 11 bases sitting between them. The CDR3 sequence is CASSATGITQYF. CDR3 sequence (DNA): TGTGCCAGCAGCGCGACGGGAATTACGCAGTATTTT.